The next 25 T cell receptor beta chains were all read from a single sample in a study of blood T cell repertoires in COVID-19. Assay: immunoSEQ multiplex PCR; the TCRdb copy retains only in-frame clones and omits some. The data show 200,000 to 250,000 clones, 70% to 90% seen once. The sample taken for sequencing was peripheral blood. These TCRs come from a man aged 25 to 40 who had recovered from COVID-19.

The CDR3 region is CASSWGGPGAFF. DNA of the CDR3: TGTGCCAGCAGCTGGGGGGGGCCAGGAGCTTTCTTT. The genes are TRBV12-3 or TRBV12-4 and TRBJ1-1; D is possibly TRBD1 (6 bases). The V gene lost 6 bases and the J gene lost 10 bases, with 15 bases spanning the gap. The CDR3 has 12 amino acids.

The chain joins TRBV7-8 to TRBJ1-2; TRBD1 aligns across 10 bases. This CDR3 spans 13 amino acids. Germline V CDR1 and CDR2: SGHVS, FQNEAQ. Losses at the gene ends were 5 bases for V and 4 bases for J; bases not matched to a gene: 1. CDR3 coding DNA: TGTGCCAGCAGCGGGACAGGGGCCTATGGCTACACCTTC. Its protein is CASSGTGAYGYTF.

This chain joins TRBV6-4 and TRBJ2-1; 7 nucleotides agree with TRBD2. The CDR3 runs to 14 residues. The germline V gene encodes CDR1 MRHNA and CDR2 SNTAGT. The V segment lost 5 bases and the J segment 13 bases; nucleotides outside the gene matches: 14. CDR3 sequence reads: CASSNTLSGSHQFF. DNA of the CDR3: TGTGCCAGCAGTAACACCCTTAGCGGGTCCCATCAGTTCTTC.

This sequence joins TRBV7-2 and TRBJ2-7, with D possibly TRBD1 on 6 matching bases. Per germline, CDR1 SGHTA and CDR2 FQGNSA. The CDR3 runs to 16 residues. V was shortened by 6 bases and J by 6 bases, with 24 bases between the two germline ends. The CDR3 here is CASSTKSPGRGSEQYF. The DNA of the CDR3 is TGTGCCAGCAGTACAAAATCCCCGGGCAGGGGTTCCGAGCAGTACTTC.

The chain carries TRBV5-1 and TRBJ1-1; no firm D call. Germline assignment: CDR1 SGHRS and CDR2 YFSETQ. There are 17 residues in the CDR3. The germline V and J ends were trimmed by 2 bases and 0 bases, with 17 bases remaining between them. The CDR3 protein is CASSLDSGSTLNTEAFF. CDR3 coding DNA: TGCGCCAGCAGCTTAGATTCCGGGTCTACGCTGAACACTGAAGCTTTCTTT.

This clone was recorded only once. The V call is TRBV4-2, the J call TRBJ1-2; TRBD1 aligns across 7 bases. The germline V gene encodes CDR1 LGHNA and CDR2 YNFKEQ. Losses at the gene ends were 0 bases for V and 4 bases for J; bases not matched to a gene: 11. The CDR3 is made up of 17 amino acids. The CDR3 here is CASSQESKGAVGYGYTF. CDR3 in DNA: TGTGCCAGCAGCCAAGAGTCTAAGGGGGCGGTGGGCTATGGCTACACCTTC.

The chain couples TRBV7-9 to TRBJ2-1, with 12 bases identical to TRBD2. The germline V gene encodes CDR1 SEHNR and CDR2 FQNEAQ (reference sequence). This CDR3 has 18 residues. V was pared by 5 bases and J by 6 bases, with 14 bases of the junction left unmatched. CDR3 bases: TGTGCCAGCAGCCCATTAGTCTCCGGGACTAGCGGGTTCAATGAGCAGTTCTTC. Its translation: CASSPLVSGTSGFNEQFF.

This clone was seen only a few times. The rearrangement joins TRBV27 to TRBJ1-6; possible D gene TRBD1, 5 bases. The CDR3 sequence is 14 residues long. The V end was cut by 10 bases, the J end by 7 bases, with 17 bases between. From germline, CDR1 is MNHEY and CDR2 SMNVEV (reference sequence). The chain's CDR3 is CAIGGQGGNSPLHF. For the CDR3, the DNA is TGTGCCATCGGTGGGCAGGGAGGAAATTCACCCCTCCACTTT.

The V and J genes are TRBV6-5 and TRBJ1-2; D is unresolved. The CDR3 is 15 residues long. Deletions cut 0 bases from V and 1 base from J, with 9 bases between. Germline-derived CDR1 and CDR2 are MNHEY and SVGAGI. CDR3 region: CASSYSDGINYGYTF. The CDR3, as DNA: TGTGCCAGCAGTTACTCGGACGGGATTAACTATGGCTACACCTTC.

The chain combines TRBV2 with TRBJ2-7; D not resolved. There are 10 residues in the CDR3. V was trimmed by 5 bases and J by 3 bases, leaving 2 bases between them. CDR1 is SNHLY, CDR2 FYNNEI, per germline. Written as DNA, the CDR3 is TGTGCCAGCAGTCACTACGAGCAGTACTTC. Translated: CASSHYEQYF. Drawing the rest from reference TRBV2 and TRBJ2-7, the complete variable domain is EPEVTQTPSHQVTQMGQEVILRCVPISNHLYFYWYRQILGQKVEFLVSFYNNEISEKSEIFDDQFSVERPDGSNFTLKIRSTKLEDSAMYFCASSHYEQYFGPGTRLTVT.

CDR3 bases: TGTGCCAGCAGCATGGGGACAGGGGTAAGCAATCAGCCCCAGCATTTT. Translating gives CASSMGTGVSNQPQHF. The chain carries TRBV7-9 and TRBJ1-5, with 10 bases that match TRBD1. V trimming: 5 bases; J trimming: 1 base; junction bases outside the gene matches: 5. Germline V gene sequence: CDR1 SEHNR, CDR2 FQNEAQ (reference sequence). There are 16 residues in the CDR3.

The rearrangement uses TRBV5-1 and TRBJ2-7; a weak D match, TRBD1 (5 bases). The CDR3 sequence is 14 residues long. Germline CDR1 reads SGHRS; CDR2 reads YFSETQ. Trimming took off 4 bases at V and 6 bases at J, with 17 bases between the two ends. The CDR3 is CASSQDPGRGEQYF. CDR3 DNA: TGCGCCAGCAGCCAGGACCCGGGTAGGGGCGAGCAGTACTTC.

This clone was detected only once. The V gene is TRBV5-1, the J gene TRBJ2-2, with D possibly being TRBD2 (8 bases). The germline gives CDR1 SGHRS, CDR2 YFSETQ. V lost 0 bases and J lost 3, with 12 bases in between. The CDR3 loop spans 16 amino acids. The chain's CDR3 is CASSLAGGGDTGELFF. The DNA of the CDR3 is TGCGCCAGCAGCTTGGCGGGAGGGGGCGACACCGGGGAGCTGTTTTTT. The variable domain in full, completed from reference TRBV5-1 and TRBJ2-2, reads KAGVTQTPRYLIKTRGQQVTLSCSPISGHRSVSWYQQTPGQGLQFLFEYFSETQRNKGNFPGRFSGRQFSNSRSEMNVSTLELGDSALYLCASSLAGGGDTGELFFGEGSRLTVL.

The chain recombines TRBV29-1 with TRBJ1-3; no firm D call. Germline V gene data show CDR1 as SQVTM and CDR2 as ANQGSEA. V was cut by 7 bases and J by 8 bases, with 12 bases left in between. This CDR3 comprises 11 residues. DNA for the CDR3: TGCAGCGCACCCCTTGCGGACACCATATATTTT. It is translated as CSAPLADTIYF. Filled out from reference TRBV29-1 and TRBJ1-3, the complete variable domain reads SAVISQKPSRDICQRGTSLTIQCQVDSQVTMMFWYRQQPGQSLTLIATANQGSEATYESGFVIDKFPISRPNLTFSTLTVSNMSPEDSSIYLCSAPLADTIYFGEGSWLTVV.

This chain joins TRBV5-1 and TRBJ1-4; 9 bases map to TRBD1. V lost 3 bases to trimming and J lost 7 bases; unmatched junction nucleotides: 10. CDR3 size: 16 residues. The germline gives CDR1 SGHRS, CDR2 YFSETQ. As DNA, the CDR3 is TGCGCCAGCAGCTCACAGGGGGCTCGTAATCGTGAAAAACTGTTTTTT. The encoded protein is CASSSQGARNREKLFF.

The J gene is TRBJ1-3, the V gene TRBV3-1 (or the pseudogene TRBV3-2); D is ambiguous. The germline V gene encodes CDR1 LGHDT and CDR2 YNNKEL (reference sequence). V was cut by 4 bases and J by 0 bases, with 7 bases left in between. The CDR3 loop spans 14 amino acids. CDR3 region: CASSPRDSGNTIYF. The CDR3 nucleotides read TGTGCCAGCAGCCCACGGGACTCTGGAAACACCATATATTTT.

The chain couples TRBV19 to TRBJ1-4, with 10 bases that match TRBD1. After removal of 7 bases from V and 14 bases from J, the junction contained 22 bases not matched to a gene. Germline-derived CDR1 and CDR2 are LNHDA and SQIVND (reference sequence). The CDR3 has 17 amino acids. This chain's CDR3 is CASTEGQGRNRLTGLFF. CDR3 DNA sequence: TGTGCCAGTACCGAGGGACAGGGGCGAAATCGGCTAACGGGGCTGTTTTTT.

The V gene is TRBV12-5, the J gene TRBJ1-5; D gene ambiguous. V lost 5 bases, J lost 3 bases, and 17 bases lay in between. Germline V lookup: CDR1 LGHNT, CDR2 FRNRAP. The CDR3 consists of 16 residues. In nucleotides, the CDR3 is TGTGCTAGTGGTGGAGGGCAGTCGAATATCAATCAGCCCCAGCATTTT. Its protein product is CASGGGQSNINQPQHF.

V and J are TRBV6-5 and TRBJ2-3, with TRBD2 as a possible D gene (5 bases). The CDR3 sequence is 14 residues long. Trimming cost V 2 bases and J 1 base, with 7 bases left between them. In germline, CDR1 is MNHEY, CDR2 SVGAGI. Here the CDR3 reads CASSYAGGTDTQYF. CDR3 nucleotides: TGTGCCAGCAGTTACGCGGGTGGCACAGATACGCAGTATTTT.

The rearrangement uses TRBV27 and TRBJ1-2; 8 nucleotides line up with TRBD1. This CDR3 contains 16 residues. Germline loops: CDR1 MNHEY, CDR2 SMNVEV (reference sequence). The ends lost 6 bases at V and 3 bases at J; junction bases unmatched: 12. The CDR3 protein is CASSHGQGMYYYGYTF. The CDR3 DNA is TGTGCCAGCAGCCATGGACAGGGAATGTATTACTATGGCTACACCTTC.

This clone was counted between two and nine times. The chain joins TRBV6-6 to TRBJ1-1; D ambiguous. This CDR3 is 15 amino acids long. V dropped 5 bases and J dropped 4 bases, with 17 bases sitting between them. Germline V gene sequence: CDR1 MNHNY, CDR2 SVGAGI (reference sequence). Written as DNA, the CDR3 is TGTGCCAGCAGTCATCCGGTGGGGAGTGGCACTGAAGCTTTCTTT. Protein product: CASSHPVGSGTEAFF.

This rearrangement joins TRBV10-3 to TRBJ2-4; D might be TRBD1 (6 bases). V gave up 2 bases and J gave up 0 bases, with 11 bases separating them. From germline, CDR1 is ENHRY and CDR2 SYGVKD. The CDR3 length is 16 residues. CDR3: CAISEGGGLAKNIQYF. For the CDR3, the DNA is TGTGCCATCAGTGAGGGGGGCGGTTTAGCCAAAAACATTCAGTACTTC.

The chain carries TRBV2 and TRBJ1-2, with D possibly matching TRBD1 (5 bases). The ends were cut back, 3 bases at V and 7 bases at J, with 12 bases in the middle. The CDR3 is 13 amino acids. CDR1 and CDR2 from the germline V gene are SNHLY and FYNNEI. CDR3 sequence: CASSERQSTGYTF. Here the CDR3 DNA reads TGTGCCAGCAGTGAGCGACAGTCGACTGGCTACACCTTC. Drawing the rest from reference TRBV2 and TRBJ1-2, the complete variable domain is EPEVTQTPSHQVTQMGQEVILRCVPISNHLYFYWYRQILGQKVEFLVSFYNNEISEKSEIFDDQFSVERPDGSNFTLKIRSTKLEDSAMYFCASSERQSTGYTFGSGTRLTVV.

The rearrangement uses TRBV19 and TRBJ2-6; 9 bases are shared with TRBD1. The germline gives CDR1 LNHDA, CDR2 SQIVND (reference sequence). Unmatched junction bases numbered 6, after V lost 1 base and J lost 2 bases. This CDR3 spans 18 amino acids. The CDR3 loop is CASSIVGQGLPGANVLTF. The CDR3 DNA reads TGTGCCAGTAGTATAGTGGGACAGGGACTTCCTGGGGCCAACGTCCTGACTTTC.

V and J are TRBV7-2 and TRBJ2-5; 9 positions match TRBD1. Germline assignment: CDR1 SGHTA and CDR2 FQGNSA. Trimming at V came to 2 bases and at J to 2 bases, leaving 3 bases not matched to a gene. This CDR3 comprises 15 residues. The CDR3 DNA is TGTGCCAGCAGCTTACGGACAGGGGTACAAGAGACCCAGTACTTC. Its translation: CASSLRTGVQETQYF.